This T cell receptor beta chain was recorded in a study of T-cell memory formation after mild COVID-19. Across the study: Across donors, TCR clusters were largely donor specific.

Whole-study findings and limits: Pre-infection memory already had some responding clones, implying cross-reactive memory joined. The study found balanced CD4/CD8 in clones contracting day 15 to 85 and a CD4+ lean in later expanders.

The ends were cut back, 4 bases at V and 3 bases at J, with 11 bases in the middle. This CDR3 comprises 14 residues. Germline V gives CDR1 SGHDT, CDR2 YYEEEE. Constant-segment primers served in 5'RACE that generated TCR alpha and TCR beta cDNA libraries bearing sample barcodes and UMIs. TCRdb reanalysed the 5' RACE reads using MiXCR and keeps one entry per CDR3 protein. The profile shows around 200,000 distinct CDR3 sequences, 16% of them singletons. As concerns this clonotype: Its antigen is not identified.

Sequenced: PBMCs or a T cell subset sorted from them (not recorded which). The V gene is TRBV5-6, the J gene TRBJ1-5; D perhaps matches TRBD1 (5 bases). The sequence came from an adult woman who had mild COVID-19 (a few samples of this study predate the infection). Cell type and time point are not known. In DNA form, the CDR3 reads TGTGCCAGCAGCGCCACAGGATACAATCAGCCCCAGCATTTT. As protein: CASSATGYNQPQHF.